This T cell receptor (beta chain) was recorded in a study of blood T cell repertoires in COVID-19. Self-reported history from a screening survey and questionnaire set each donor's cohort. Generated by immunoSEQ multiplex PCR, the TCRdb table keeps only in-frame clones and is missing some. The table lists 350,000 to 400,000 clones, 85% to 90% of them singletons. Germline V lookup: CDR1 SGHTA, CDR2 FQGTGA. The CDR3 sequence is 16 residues long. V dropped 5 bases and J dropped 6; count of bases not matched to a gene: 11. This clone was counted between two and nine times. The sequencing sample was made of PBMCs or T cells enriched from blood (not recorded which). The gene calls are TRBV7-3 and TRBJ2-7; 12 bases align to TRBD2. The origin of this receptor is a woman in her thirties with acute COVID-19. The DNA of the CDR3 is TGTGCCAGCAGCCCTAGCGGGGGGGCGATTCTCGCCGAGCAGTACTTC. This encodes CASSPSGGAILAEQYF.